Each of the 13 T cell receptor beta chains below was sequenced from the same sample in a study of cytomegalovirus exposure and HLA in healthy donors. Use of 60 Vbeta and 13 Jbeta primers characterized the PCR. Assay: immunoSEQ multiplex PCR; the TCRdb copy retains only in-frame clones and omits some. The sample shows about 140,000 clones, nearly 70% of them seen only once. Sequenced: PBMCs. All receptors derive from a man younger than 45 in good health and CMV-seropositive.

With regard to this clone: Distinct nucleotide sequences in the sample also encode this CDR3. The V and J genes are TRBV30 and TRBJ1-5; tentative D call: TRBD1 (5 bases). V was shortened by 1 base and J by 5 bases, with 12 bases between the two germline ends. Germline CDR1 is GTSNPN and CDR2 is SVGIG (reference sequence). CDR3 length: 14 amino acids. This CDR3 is CAWSAEGPHQPQHF. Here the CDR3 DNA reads TGTGCCTGGAGTGCGGAGGGACCCCATCAGCCCCAGCATTTT.

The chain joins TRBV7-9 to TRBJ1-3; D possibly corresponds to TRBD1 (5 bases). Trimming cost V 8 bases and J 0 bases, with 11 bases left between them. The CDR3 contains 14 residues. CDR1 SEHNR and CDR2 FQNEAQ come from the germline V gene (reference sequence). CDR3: CASAGGSSGNTIYF. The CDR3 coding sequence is TGTGCCAGCGCTGGGGGGAGCTCTGGAAACACCATATATTTT.

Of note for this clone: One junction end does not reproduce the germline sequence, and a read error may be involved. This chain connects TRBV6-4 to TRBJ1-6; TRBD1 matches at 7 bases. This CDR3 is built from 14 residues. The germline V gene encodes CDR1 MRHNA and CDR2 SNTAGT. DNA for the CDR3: TGTGCCAGCAGCGACTCAGGGGGTGGGTCACCCCTCCACTTT. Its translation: CASSDSGGGSPLHF.

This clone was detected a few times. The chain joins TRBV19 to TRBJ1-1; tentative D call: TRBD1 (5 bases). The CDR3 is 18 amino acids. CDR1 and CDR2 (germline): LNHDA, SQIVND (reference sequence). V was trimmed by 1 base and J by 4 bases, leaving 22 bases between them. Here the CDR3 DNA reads TGTGCCAGTAGTATAGGCCCTATGGGGGGGAATCAGGGCACTGAAGCTTTCTTT. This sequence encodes CASSIGPMGGNQGTEAFF.

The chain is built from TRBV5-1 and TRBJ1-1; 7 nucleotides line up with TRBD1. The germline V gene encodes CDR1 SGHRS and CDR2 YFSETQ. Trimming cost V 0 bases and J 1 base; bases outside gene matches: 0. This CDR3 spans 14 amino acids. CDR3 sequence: CASSLGTGNTEAFF. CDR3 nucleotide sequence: TGCGCCAGCAGCTTGGGGACAGGGAACACTGAAGCTTTCTTT. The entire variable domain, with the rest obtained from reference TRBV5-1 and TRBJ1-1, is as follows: KAGVTQTPRYLIKTRGQQVTLSCSPISGHRSVSWYQQTPGQGLQFLFEYFSETQRNKGNFPGRFSGRQFSNSRSEMNVSTLELGDSALYLCASSLGTGNTEAFFGQGTRLTVV.

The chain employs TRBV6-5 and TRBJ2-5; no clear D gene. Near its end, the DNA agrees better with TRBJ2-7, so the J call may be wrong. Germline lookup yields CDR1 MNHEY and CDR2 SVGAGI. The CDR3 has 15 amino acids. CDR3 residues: CASSYSFGGSYEQYF. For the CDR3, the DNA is TGTGCCAGCAGTTACTCGTTCGGCGGCTCCTACGAGCAGTACTTC.

In DNA form, the CDR3 reads TGTGCCAGCAGTCGGACAGCCTATAGCAATCAGCCCCAGCATTTT. It translates to CASSRTAYSNQPQHF. The chain couples TRBV6-5 to TRBJ1-5; tentatively, D is TRBD1 (6 bases). V shed 5 bases and J shed 0 bases, with 11 bases lying between them. The CDR3 contains 15 residues. Germline V CDR1 and CDR2: MNHEY, SVGAGI.

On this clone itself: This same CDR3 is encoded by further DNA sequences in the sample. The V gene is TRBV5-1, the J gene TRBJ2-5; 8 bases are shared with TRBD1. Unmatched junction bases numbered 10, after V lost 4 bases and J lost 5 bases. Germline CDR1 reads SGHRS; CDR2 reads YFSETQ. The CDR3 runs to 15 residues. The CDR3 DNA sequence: TGCGCCAGCAGCCTTATGACAGGGGTCGGGGAGACCCAGTACTTC. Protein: CASSLMTGVGETQYF.

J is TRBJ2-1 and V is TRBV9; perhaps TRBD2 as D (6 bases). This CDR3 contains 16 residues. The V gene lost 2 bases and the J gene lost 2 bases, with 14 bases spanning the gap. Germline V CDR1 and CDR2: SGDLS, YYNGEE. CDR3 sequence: CASSVWYLATYNEQFF. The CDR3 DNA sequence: TGTGCCAGCAGCGTTTGGTATCTAGCGACCTACAATGAGCAGTTCTTC.

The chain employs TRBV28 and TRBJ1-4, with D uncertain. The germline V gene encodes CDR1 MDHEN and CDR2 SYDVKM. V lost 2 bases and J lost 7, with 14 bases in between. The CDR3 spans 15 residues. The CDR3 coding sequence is TGTGCCAGCAGTTTAATCGCGGTTGGCGGTGAAAAACTGTTTTTT. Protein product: CASSLIAVGGEKLFF.

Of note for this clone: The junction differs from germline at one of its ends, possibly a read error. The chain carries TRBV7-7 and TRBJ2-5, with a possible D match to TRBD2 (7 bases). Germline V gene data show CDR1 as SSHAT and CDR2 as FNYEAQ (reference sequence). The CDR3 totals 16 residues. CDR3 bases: TGTGCTAGCAGCCCAAGGGGGGGGGCTATGGAAGAGACCCAGTACTTC. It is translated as CASSPRGGAMEETQYF.

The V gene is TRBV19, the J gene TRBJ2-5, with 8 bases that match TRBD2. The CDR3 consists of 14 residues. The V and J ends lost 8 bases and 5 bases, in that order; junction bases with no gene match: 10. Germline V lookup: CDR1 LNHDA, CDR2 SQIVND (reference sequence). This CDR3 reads CASSGATSAETQYF. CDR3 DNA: TGTGCCAGTTCGGGAGCGACTAGCGCCGAGACCCAGTACTTC.

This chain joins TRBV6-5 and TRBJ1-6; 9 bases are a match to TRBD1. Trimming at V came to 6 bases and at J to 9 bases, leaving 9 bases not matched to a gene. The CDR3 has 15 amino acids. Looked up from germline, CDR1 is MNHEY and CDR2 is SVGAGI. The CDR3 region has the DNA TGTGCCAGCAGACCTATGGGACAGGGTCGTTCACCCCTCCACTTT. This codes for CASRPMGQGRSPLHF.